This paragraph reports one T cell receptor (beta chain). Original processing notes: Cell counts per sample came from amplifying reference gene primers. Measured with immunoSEQ multiplex PCR; TCRdb has only the in-frame clones, and not every one. Clone size and the V and J calls come from that table; the DNA yielded D and trimming. The profile shows roughly 300,000 clones, about 90% of them singletons. These data belong to a study of blood T cell repertoires in COVID-19. At the level of the study: Acute-phase and convalescent COVID-19 samples originated in the United States, Italy and Spain. From T cells, B-cell-depleted T cells, or PBMCs came the material, which was cDNA or gDNA.

CDR3 length: 16 residues. The V segment lost 1 base and the J segment 3 bases; nucleotides outside the gene matches: 5. CDR1 is SGHRS and CDR2 is YFSETQ in the germline V gene. J is TRBJ1-3 and V is TRBV5-1; 9 nucleotides agree with TRBD1. The receptor comes from a man younger than 30 who had recovered from COVID-19. Sequencing input: peripheral blood. CDR3 amino acids: CASSLSPGQGGNTIYF. Written as DNA, the CDR3 is TGCGCCAGCAGCTTGTCCCCGGGACAGGGTGGAAACACCATATATTTT.